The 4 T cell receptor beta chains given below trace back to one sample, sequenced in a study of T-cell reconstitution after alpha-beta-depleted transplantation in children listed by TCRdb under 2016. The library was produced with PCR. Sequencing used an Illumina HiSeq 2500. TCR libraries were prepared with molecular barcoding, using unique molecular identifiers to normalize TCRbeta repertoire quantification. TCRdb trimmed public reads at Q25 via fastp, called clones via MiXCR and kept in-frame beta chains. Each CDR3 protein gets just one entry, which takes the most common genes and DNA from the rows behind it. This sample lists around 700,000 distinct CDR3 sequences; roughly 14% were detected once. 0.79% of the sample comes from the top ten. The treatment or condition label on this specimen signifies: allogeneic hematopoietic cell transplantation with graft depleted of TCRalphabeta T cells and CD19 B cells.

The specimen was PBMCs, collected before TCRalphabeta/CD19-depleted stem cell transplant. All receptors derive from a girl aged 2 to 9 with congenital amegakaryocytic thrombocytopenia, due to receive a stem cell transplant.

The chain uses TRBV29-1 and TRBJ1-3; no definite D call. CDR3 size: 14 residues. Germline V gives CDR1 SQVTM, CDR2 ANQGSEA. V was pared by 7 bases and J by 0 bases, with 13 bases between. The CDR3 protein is CSAGGSLSGNTIYF. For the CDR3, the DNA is TGCAGCGCAGGCGGCAGCCTCTCTGGAAACACCATATATTTT.

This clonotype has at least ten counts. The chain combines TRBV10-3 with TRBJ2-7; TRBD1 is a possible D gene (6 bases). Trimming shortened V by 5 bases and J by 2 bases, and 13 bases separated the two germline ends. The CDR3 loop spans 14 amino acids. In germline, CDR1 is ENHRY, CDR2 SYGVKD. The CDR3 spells CAISYGQNTYEQYF. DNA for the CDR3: TGTGCCATCAGTTATGGACAGAACACCTACGAGCAGTACTTC.

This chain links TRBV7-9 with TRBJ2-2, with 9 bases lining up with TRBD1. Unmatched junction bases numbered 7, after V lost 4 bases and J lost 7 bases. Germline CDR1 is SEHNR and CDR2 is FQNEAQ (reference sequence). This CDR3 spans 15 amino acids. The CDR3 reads CASSSRTGEVGELFF. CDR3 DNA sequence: TGTGCCAGCAGCTCACGGACAGGGGAAGTCGGGGAGCTGTTTTTT.

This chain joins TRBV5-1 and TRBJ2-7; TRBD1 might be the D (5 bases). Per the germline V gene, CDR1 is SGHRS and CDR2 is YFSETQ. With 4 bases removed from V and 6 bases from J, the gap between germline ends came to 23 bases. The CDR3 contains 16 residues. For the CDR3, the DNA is TGCGCCAGCAGCCCACGGCTCAGGGCAGGGCATGTCGAGCAGTACTTC. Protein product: CASSPRLRAGHVEQYF.